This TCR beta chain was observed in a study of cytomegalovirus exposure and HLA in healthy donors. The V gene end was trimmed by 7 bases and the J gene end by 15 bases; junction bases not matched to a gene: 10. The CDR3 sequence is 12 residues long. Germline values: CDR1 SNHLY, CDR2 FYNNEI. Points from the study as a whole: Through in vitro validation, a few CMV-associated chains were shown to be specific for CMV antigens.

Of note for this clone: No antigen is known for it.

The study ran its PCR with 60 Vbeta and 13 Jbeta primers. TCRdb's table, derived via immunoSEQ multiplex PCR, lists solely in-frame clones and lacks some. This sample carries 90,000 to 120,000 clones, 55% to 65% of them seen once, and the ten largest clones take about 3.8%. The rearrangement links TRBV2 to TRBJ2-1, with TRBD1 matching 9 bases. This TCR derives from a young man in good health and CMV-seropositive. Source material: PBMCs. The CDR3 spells CASKTPGQGRFF. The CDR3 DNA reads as TGTGCCAGCAAGACACCGGGACAGGGAAGGTTCTTC.